Presented here are 28 T cell receptor beta chains from one specimen sequenced in a study of vaccination and CD4 T cells after COVID-19. Antigen specificity for these receptors is unknown. Described treatment: roughly ten-day PBMC culture with coronavirus spike peptide pools or control peptides (ViraFEST assay). CD4+ T cells that had been cultured provided DNA sequenced with the Oncomine TCR Beta short-read assay. In TCRdb, the PCR reads were re-called with MiXCR into one record per CDR3 protein. The data hold roughly 15,000 distinct CDR3 sequences, with 45% observed a single time. Sequencing used CD4+ T cells from blood, cultured in vitro, obtained before SARS-CoV-2 vaccination. The source of these receptors is a human donor who received a COVID-19 vaccine.

V is TRBV5-1 and J is TRBJ2-5, with D perhaps matching TRBD2 (5 bases). The CDR3 length is 13 residues. Germline V gene data show CDR1 as SGHRS and CDR2 as YFSETQ. The V and J ends lost 0 bases and 5 bases respectively, with 8 bases between them. For the CDR3, the DNA is TGCGCCAGCAGCTTGGGACTAAGGGAGACCCAGTACTTC. Its protein product is CASSLGLRETQYF.

J is TRBJ2-3 and V is TRBV15, with 8 bases identical to TRBD2. The CDR3 runs to 17 residues. CDR1 and CDR2 from the germline V gene are LNHNV and YYDKDF (reference sequence). The junction had 16 bases not matched to a gene; V was cut back by 2 bases and J by 9 bases. The chain's CDR3 is CATSRSPTSALGGTQYF. CDR3 in DNA: TGTGCCACCAGCAGATCCCCGACTAGCGCTTTGGGAGGGACGCAGTATTTT.

This chain uses TRBV5-1 with TRBJ2-2; 7 bases line up with TRBD2. With V trimmed by 0 bases and J by 7 bases, 9 bases remained unmatched. The CDR3 sequence is 16 residues long. Germline V CDR1 and CDR2: SGHRS, YFSETQ. The CDR3 nucleotides read TGCGCCAGCAGCTTGGGACTAGCCGCCCGGGGCGGGGAGCTGTTTTTT. The encoded protein is CASSLGLAARGGELFF.

This rearrangement joins TRBV29-1 to TRBJ1-4, with D uncertain. The V gene lost 7 bases and the J gene lost 0 bases, with 6 bases spanning the gap. Germline CDR1 SQVTM, CDR2 ANQGSEA. CDR3 length: 12 amino acids. DNA of the CDR3: TGCAGCGCTGGCACAACTAATGAAAAACTGTTTTTT. Translation: CSAGTTNEKLFF.

The chain uses TRBV6-1 and TRBJ1-2; TRBD1 matches at 8 bases. Trimming cost V 5 bases and J 7 bases; bases outside gene matches: 15. Germline CDR1 reads MNHNS; CDR2 reads SASEGT. The length of the CDR3 is 16 residues. The CDR3 loop reads CASSQMQGARSGGYTF. CDR3 DNA sequence: TGTGCCAGCAGTCAGATGCAGGGGGCGCGTTCGGGTGGCTACACCTTC.

V and J are TRBV30 and TRBJ1-1; D is undetermined. The germline V and J ends were trimmed by 0 bases and 7 bases, with 9 bases remaining between them. Per the germline V gene, CDR1 is GTSNPN and CDR2 is SVGIG (reference sequence). CDR3 length: 12 residues. The CDR3 DNA reads TGTGCCTGGAGTGTAGGGAGGAGTGAAGCTTTCTTT. As protein: CAWSVGRSEAFF.

The chain carries TRBV18 and TRBJ1-2; 10 bases match TRBD1. CDR3 length equals 19 residues. The junction had 13 bases not matched to a gene; V was cut back by 3 bases and J by 0 bases. Per germline, CDR1 KGHSH and CDR2 LQKENI. Here the CDR3 reads CASSPTRTGTGDSNYGYTF. CDR3 nucleotide sequence: TGTGCCAGCTCACCTACACGGACGGGGACAGGGGATTCTAACTATGGCTACACCTTC.

In its sample, this clonotype was seen a few times. The genes are TRBV7-9 and TRBJ1-1; TRBD1 might be the D (6 bases). Germline V gives CDR1 SEHNR, CDR2 FQNEAQ (reference sequence). V dropped 1 base and J dropped 8 bases, with 14 bases sitting between them. The CDR3 contains 14 residues. CDR3 in DNA: TGTGCCAGCAGCTTAGGACAGGTTCCCTCAGAAGCTTTCTTT. It translates to CASSLGQVPSEAFF. Drawing the rest from reference TRBV7-9 and TRBJ1-1, the complete variable domain is DTGVSQNPRHKITKRGQNVTFRCDPISEHNRLYWYRQTLGQGPEFLTYFQNEAQLEKSRLLSDRFSAERPKGSFSTLEIQRTEQGDSAMYLCASSLGQVPSEAFFGQGTRLTVV.

The genes are TRBV10-2 and TRBJ2-3; TRBD2 aligns across 7 bases. The V segment lost 6 bases and the J segment 6 bases; nucleotides outside the gene matches: 12. Germline lookup yields CDR1 WSHSY and CDR2 SAAADI. CDR3 length equals 15 residues. The CDR3 nucleotides read TGCGCCAGCAGGATGAAAGCGGGGCCCTGGGATACGCAGTATTTT. Its translation: CASRMKAGPWDTQYF.

This clonotype has just a few counts. The rearrangement uses TRBV11-2 and TRBJ1-6; 8 positions agree with TRBD1. Germline V gives CDR1 SGHAT, CDR2 FQNNGV. Losses at the gene ends were 6 bases for V and 8 bases for J; bases not matched to a gene: 12. The CDR3 sequence is 16 residues long. CDR3 nucleotide sequence: TGTGCCAGCAGTTCTCCCAGGGGGCCTGGGGATTCACCCCTCCACTTT. It encodes CASSSPRGPGDSPLHF.

The chain recombines TRBV2 with TRBJ2-3; the D gene is possibly TRBD2 (6 bases). The CDR3 has 15 residues. The V gene's germline CDR1 is SNHLY and CDR2 FYNNEI. Trimming removed 5 bases at V and 2 bases at J, with 14 bases between. Written as DNA, the CDR3 is TGTGCCAGCAGTTGGGACTCTCCGAACACAGATACGCAGTATTTT. As protein: CASSWDSPNTDTQYF. Complete variable domain (other parts from reference TRBV2 and TRBJ2-3): EPEVTQTPSHQVTQMGQEVILRCVPISNHLYFYWYRQILGQKVEFLVSFYNNEISEKSEIFDDQFSVERPDGSNFTLKIRSTKLEDSAMYFCASSWDSPNTDTQYFGPGTRLTVL.

A few counts support this clonotype. This chain connects TRBV6-1 to TRBJ1-1; D is possibly TRBD1 (5 bases). This CDR3 has 11 residues. The germline gives CDR1 MNHNS, CDR2 SASEGT. Trimming removed 2 bases from V and 11 bases from J, with 9 bases in between. CDR3 in amino acids: CASSERDSAFF. CDR3 nucleotides: TGTGCCAGCAGTGAACGGGACTCGGCTTTCTTT.

The V call is TRBV19, the J call TRBJ1-1, with D unresolved. The V and J ends lost 0 bases and 5 bases respectively, with 13 bases between them. This CDR3 is built from 15 residues. Germline V gives CDR1 LNHDA, CDR2 SQIVND (reference sequence). The DNA for the CDR3 is TGTGCCAGTAGTATAGATTCCCGTCTAGGTACTGAAGCTTTCTTT. Translating it yields CASSIDSRLGTEAFF.

This chain connects TRBV6-1 to TRBJ2-7; D ambiguous. The CDR3 is 15 amino acids. Germline V gives CDR1 MNHNS, CDR2 SASEGT. V was trimmed by 4 bases and J by 0 bases, leaving 13 bases between them. This chain's CDR3 is CASSAVSTSSYEQYF. The CDR3 DNA reads TGTGCCAGCAGTGCCGTCAGTACAAGCTCCTACGAGCAGTACTTC.

J is TRBJ1-3 and V is TRBV6-1, with a possible D match to TRBD1 (6 bases). CDR1 is MNHNS, CDR2 SASEGT, per germline. The CDR3 has 15 amino acids. The ends were cut back, 9 bases at V and 4 bases at J, with 19 bases in the middle. The CDR3, as DNA: TGTGCCAGTCTCGATGCTGGGACAACCGGAAACACCATATATTTT. Translated, it gives CASLDAGTTGNTIYF.

This chain joins TRBV7-9 and TRBJ2-2; tentatively, D is TRBD2 (6 bases). The V gene's germline CDR1 is SEHNR and CDR2 FQNEAQ (reference sequence). The ends were cut back, 3 bases at V and 1 base at J, with 6 bases in the middle. The CDR3 contains 14 residues. DNA of the CDR3: TGTGCCAGCAGCTTGGGGGGGAACACCGGGGAGCTGTTTTTT. The encoded protein is CASSLGGNTGELFF.

The rearrangement uses TRBV20-1 and TRBJ2-7; 7 bases fit TRBD2. This CDR3 contains 13 residues. Germline CDR1 DFQATT, CDR2 SNEGSKA (reference sequence). With V trimmed by 3 bases and J by 3 bases, 5 bases remained unmatched. CDR3 nucleotide sequence: TGCAGTGCTAGTCAGCGGGAAAACTACGAGCAGTACTTC. Residues: CSASQRENYEQYF.

The CDR3 coding sequence is TGTGCCAGCAGCTTAGGCGAGGGAGCGATTACTGAAGCTTTCTTT. It specifies CASSLGEGAITEAFF. This rearrangement joins TRBV7-3 to TRBJ1-1, with D unresolved. Trimming left V 2 bases short and J 5 bases short, with 15 bases between. CDR3 length: 15 amino acids. The germline gives CDR1 SGHTA, CDR2 FQGTGA. The whole variable domain, remainder taken from reference TRBV7-3 and TRBJ1-1, is GAGVSQTPSNKVTEKGKYVELRCDPISGHTALYWYRQSLGQGPEFLIYFQGTGAADDSGLPNDRFFAVRPEGSVSTLKIQRTERGDSAVYLCASSLGEGAITEAFFGQGTRLTVV.

The chain employs TRBV6-1 and TRBJ1-5; D is undetermined. V shed 7 bases and J shed 0 bases, with 16 bases lying between them. CDR3 length equals 16 residues. CDR1 MNHNS and CDR2 SASEGT come from the germline V gene. The CDR3 region has the DNA TGTGCCAGCACTCAACGTCGGGGATATAGCAATCAGCCCCAGCATTTT. This sequence encodes CASTQRRGYSNQPQHF.

The CDR3: CASSGRGWGNLGETQYF. In nucleotides, the CDR3 is TGTGCCAGCAGCGGGAGAGGGTGGGGCAACTTAGGGGAGACCCAGTACTTC. This chain connects TRBV9 to TRBJ2-5; possibly TRBD1 or TRBD2 for D (5 bases each). The CDR3 is 17 amino acids. Per germline, CDR1 SGDLS and CDR2 YYNGEE. With 3 bases removed from V and 5 bases from J, the gap between germline ends came to 23 bases.

This rearrangement joins TRBV27 to TRBJ1-3; 7 bases match TRBD1. V shed 6 bases, J shed 4 bases, and the junction held 15 bases outside the gene matches. Germline V gives CDR1 MNHEY, CDR2 SMNVEV (reference sequence). The CDR3 totals 17 residues. The CDR3 protein is CASSDTGVARTGNTIYF. CDR3 DNA sequence: TGTGCCAGCAGCGACACAGGGGTAGCCAGGACGGGAAACACCATATATTTT.

This chain uses TRBV6-1 with TRBJ1-2; D may be TRBD1 (5 bases). V lost 1 base and J 8 bases, leaving 17 bases between the germline ends. The CDR3 has 15 residues. Germline loops: CDR1 MNHNS, CDR2 SASEGT. The CDR3 protein is CASSEVFLTRGGYTF. The CDR3 bases are TGTGCCAGCAGTGAAGTGTTTCTCACGCGGGGCGGCTACACCTTC.

The chain is built from TRBV19 and TRBJ1-6; the match to TRBD1 covers 8 bases. The V and J ends lost 5 bases and 6 bases, in that order; junction bases with no gene match: 15. CDR3 length: 18 residues. The germline gives CDR1 LNHDA, CDR2 SQIVND (reference sequence). The CDR3 loop is CASSPTGFRTGFNSPLHF. The DNA of the CDR3 is TGTGCCAGTAGTCCGACAGGGTTCCGGACAGGGTTTAATTCACCCCTCCACTTT.

This CDR3 reads CASSWDRGLNTEAFF. The DNA for the CDR3 is TGTGCCAGCAGCTGGGACAGGGGTCTGAACACTGAAGCTTTCTTT. This chain joins TRBV7-9 and TRBJ1-1; 10 bases line up with TRBD1. The CDR3 runs to 15 residues. V lost 4 bases to trimming and J lost 0 bases; unmatched junction nucleotides: 2. Germline-derived CDR1 and CDR2 are SEHNR and FQNEAQ (reference sequence).

V and J are TRBV19 and TRBJ1-1; 7 bases are a match to TRBD1. CDR3 size: 13 residues. Per the germline V gene, CDR1 is LNHDA and CDR2 is SQIVND (reference sequence). The V gene end was trimmed by 7 bases and the J gene end by 4 bases; junction bases not matched to a gene: 6. CDR3 nucleotides: TGTGCCAGTACCCCGGACAGGATCACTGAAGCTTTCTTT. Protein: CASTPDRITEAFF.

The genes are TRBV12-3 or TRBV12-4 and TRBJ1-2; 7 bases line up with TRBD1. V was pared by 0 bases and J by 4 bases, with 8 bases of the junction left unmatched. The CDR3 loop spans 16 amino acids. CDR3 region: CASSLALGQGGYGYTF. CDR3 DNA: TGTGCCAGCAGTTTAGCGCTGGGGCAGGGGGGCTATGGCTACACCTTC.

This clonotype was observed a handful of times. This sequence joins TRBV7-2 and TRBJ2-5, with a tentative D call TRBD2 (6 bases). V was shortened by 3 bases and J by 1 base, with 9 bases between the two germline ends. CDR3 length: 14 amino acids. In germline, CDR1 is SGHTA, CDR2 FQGNSA. As DNA, the CDR3 is TGTGCCAGCAGCTTCGGGGGTTCCCAAGAGACCCAGTACTTC. Amino acid sequence: CASSFGGSQETQYF.

This sequence joins TRBV20-1 and TRBJ1-1; D remains ambiguous. This CDR3 spans 15 amino acids. V lost 0 bases to trimming and J lost 0 bases, with 11 bases between them. The V gene's germline CDR1 is DFQATT and CDR2 SNEGSKA (reference sequence). The CDR3 here is CSARDSETMNTEAFF. The CDR3 nucleotides are TGCAGTGCTAGAGATTCGGAAACCATGAACACTGAAGCTTTCTTT.